Included here is one T cell receptor beta chain sequence, with context. TCRdb's table, derived via immunoSEQ multiplex PCR, lists solely in-frame clones and lacks some. The sample lists 40,000 to 55,000 clones, approximately 80% occurring once. Trimming pared 0 bases from V and 5 bases from J, leaving 13 bases between. Germline V gene data show CDR1 as LGHNA and CDR2 as YNFKEQ. This CDR3 is built from 15 residues. The sample belongs to a study of PD-1 blockade in classical Hodgkin lymphoma. Documented time point: cycle 4 day 1 (C4D1), after less than seven weeks of nivolumab. Every patient was affected by relapse after autologous stem cell transplantation, while exposure to brentuximab vedotin was not uniform.

The V and J genes are TRBV4-2 and TRBJ1-1, with unresolved D. The source material was peripheral blood mononuclear cells (PBMCs), sampled before the fourth cycle of nivolumab. The receptor comes from a human donor with classical Hodgkin lymphoma. CDR3 residues: CASSQDWKAPTEAFF. The DNA for the CDR3 is TGTGCCAGCAGCCAAGATTGGAAAGCGCCTACTGAAGCTTTCTTT.